The clone carrying this T cell receptor (beta chain) came up a few times. This specimen comes from a study of post-analysis software for immune sequencing data. The library was made from cDNA and included unique molecular identifiers. With about 0.85 to 10 million T cells as the source, 500,000 to 650,000 cDNA molecules resulted. MiXCR was run by TCRdb on the PCR reads, yielding one entry per CDR3 protein. Here the sample spans hundreds of thousands of distinct CDR3 sequences, about 57% being singletons. Sequencing was done on a sample of blood. The receptor's source is a girl aged 10-17 years with multiple sclerosis.

CDR3 protein: CSARYRGFQGYDYGYTF. The CDR3 coding sequence is TGCAGTGCTAGGTACAGGGGATTTCAGGGTTATGACTATGGCTACACCTTC. The V and J genes are TRBV20-1 and TRBJ1-2, with TRBD1 matching over 7 bases. This CDR3 has 17 residues. V gave up 3 bases and J gave up 3 bases; unmatched junction bases: 16. Germline V gives CDR1 DFQATT, CDR2 SNEGSKA (reference sequence).